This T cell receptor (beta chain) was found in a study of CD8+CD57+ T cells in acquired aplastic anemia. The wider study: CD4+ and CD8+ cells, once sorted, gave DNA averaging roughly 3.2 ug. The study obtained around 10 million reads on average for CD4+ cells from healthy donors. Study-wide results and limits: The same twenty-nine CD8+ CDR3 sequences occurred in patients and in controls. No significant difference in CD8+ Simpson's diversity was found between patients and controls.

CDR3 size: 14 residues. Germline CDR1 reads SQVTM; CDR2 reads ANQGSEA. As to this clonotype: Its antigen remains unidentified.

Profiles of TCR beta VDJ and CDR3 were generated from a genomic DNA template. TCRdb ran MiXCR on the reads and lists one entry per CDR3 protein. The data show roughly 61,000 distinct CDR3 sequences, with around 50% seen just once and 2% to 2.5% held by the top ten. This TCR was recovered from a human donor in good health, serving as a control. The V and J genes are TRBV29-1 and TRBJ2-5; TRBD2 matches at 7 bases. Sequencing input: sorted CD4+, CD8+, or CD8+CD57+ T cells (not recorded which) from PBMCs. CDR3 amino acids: CSALTSGKAETQYF. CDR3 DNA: TGCAGTGCCCTGACAAGCGGGAAGGCCGAGACCCAGTACTTC.